The entry below describes one T cell receptor beta chain. This record belongs to a study of OX40 agonist ivuxolimab in advanced cancers. About the research overall: Patients receiving dose escalation had hepatocellular carcinoma, melanoma, renal cell or head and neck cancer.

Generated by immunoSEQ multiplex PCR, the TCRdb table keeps only in-frame clones and is missing some. The sample consists of over 35,000 clones, 74% of them appearing once. This CDR3 has 14 residues. Per germline, CDR1 LNHDA and CDR2 SQIVND (reference sequence). Trimming stripped 4 bases from V and 5 bases from J, with 14 bases between. This sequence originates from an adult with an advanced solid tumor such as melanoma, head and neck, liver or kidney cancer. The V call is TRBV19, the J call TRBJ1-1, with a weak D call TRBD1 (5 bases). This specimen consisted of CD4+ or CD8+ T cells sorted from blood, obtained in a trial of the OX40 agonist ivuxolimab. Here the CDR3 reads CASSTLLKGTEAFF. The DNA of the CDR3 is TGTGCCAGTAGTACTCTTTTAAAGGGGACTGAAGCTTTCTTT.